This T cell receptor beta chain is drawn from a study of cytomegalovirus exposure and HLA in healthy donors. Study-wide findings and caveats: Most sequenced TCRs were rare (though some public TCRs occurred in many donors). Sequencing likely generated an artifact that appeared as a cluster of highly shared sequence variants. Immune exposure was documented only through CMV serostatus.

Those who donated were healthy bone marrow donors. Turning to this clone: Its antigen is unknown.

The ends lost 4 bases at V and 10 bases at J; junction bases unmatched: 5. Germline CDR1 reads SGHNT; CDR2 reads YYREEE (reference sequence). CDR3 length: 13 amino acids. Primers: 60 Vbeta forward and 13 Jbeta reverse. The method was immunoSEQ multiplex PCR; TCRdb's version includes in-frame clones alone and lacks a portion of them. The profile shows approximately 150,000 clones, under 75% of them singletons. The sequencing input was PBMCs. This receptor was taken from a woman aged 55-70 years in good health and CMV-seropositive. The chain carries TRBV5-4 and TRBJ1-6; 7 bases map to TRBD1. The CDR3 region has the DNA TGTGCCAGCAGCCAAAACAGGGGCTCACCCCTCCACTTT. Its translation is CASSQNRGSPLHF.